The T cell receptor (beta chain) under discussion was sequenced for a study of neurological immune-mediated disorders. From the 5' RACE reads, TCRdb called clonotypes with MiXCR, one entry per CDR3 protein. The sample contains 25,000 to 35,000 distinct CDR3 sequences, 15% of which appear only once. This clonotype was counted many times. Its antigen remains unknown. Study conclusions and caveats: Multiple sclerosis patients had less TCR clonal expansion than even healthy controls, unlike HTLV-1-associated myelopathy. Across subjects, no CDR3 amino acid sequence appeared in expanded clones of more than one subject, a finding that suggested private repertoires in all groups.

V lost 1 base and J lost 3, with 16 bases in between. This CDR3 contains 16 residues. The germline V gene has CDR1 SGHTA and CDR2 FQGNSA. The receptor's source is a man aged 65 to 85 in good health. The chain combines TRBV7-2 with TRBJ2-7; maybe TRBD2 (7 bases). Sample: PBMCs. In DNA, the CDR3 is TGTGCCAGCAGCTTAGGGGGGGGGCAGGGTAACTACGAGCAGTACTTC. Its translation is CASSLGGGQGNYEQYF.